Shown below are 21 T cell receptor beta chains from a single sample sequenced in a study of T cells in Graves' hyperthyroidism and ophthalmopathy. It was RNA transcripts that yielded the amplified TCR beta CDR3 regions. First-round RT-PCR of the TCR CDR3 relied on the HTBI primer set. TCRdb itself ran the multiplex PCR reads through MiXCR, one entry per CDR3 protein. Of about 380,000 distinct CDR3 sequences in the sample, approximately 14% were seen once. Material for sequencing was blood. Receptor source: a woman in her sixties with Graves' hyperthyroidism.

This clonotype was seen a handful of times. The CDR3 loop is CASSLAGTGGAEAFF. DNA of the CDR3: TGTGCCAGCAGCTTAGCGGGAACAGGGGGGGCTGAAGCTTTCTTT. The genes are TRBV7-6 and TRBJ1-1; 8 bases align to TRBD1. CDR3 size: 15 residues. Germline CDR1 SGHVS, CDR2 FNYEAQ. The ends lost 0 bases at V and 6 bases at J; junction bases unmatched: 6.

The V call is TRBV11-3, the J call TRBJ2-5; TRBD1 matches 8 bases. There are 16 residues in the CDR3. CDR1 and CDR2 (germline): SGHNT, YENEEA. The V and J ends lost 3 bases and 5 bases, in that order; junction bases with no gene match: 11. For the CDR3, the DNA is TGTGCCAGCAGCTTTTTGGAGACAGGGGTTTGGGAGACCCAGTACTTC. Translating it yields CASSFLETGVWETQYF.

This clonotype came up many times. The V call is TRBV29-1, the J call TRBJ1-1; a possible D gene is TRBD1 (6 bases). The V end lost 6 bases, the J end lost 0 bases, and 11 bases lay between the germline ends. Germline CDR1 SQVTM, CDR2 ANQGSEA. The length of the CDR3 is 13 residues. Here the CDR3 reads CSVDRSLNTEAFF. CDR3 DNA sequence: TGCAGCGTAGACAGGTCCTTGAACACTGAAGCTTTCTTT.

The chain has TRBV20-1 and TRBJ1-1, with D tentatively TRBD1 (6 bases). The CDR3 runs 13 residues. CDR1 is DFQATT, CDR2 SNEGSKA, per germline (reference sequence). Trimming removed 6 bases at V and 0 bases at J, with 11 bases between. The CDR3 nucleotides read TGCAGTGCGGACAGTTACTTGAACACTGAAGCTTTCTTT. The encoded protein is CSADSYLNTEAFF.

This clonotype was found a few times. The chain uses TRBV15 and TRBJ1-2, with 9 bases aligning to TRBD1. Trimming at V came to 7 bases and at J to 2 bases, leaving 14 bases not matched to a gene. The CDR3 contains 17 residues. CDR1 is LNHNV and CDR2 is YYDKDF in the germline V gene (reference sequence). CDR3 bases: TGTGCCACCACCACGGGACAGGGAAAACTATCGAACTATGGCTACACCTTC. It yields the protein CATTTGQGKLSNYGYTF.

Only a few counts were recorded for this clonotype. The CDR3 region is CASIPDGASGNTIYF. The CDR3 DNA reads as TGTGCCAGTATCCCCGACGGCGCTTCTGGAAACACCATATATTTT. V usage is TRBV19 and J usage is TRBJ1-3; D remains unclear. V lost 7 bases and J lost 1, with 14 bases in between. Germline lookup yields CDR1 LNHDA and CDR2 SQIVND (reference sequence). CDR3 length: 15 residues. Variable domain in full (rest from reference TRBV19 and TRBJ1-3): DGGITQSPKYLFRKEGQNVTLSCEQNLNHDAMYWYRQDPGQGLRLIYYSQIVNDFQKGDIAEGYSVSREKKESFPLTVTSAQKNPTAFYLCASIPDGASGNTIYFGEGSWLTVV.

This clonotype was observed many times. The V call is TRBV7-9, the J call TRBJ2-1; D not certain. CDR3 length: 11 residues. Trimming took off 8 bases at V and 7 bases at J, with 9 bases between the two ends. CDR1 SEHNR and CDR2 FQNEAQ come from the germline V gene (reference sequence). CDR3 residues: CASRAGNEQFF. For the CDR3, the DNA is TGTGCCAGCCGGGCCGGGAATGAGCAGTTCTTC.

This clonotype was counted only a few times. The chain links TRBV6-1 to TRBJ2-2; no reliable D call. This CDR3 comprises 15 residues. V was pared by 11 bases and J by 1 base, with 17 bases between. The germline CDR1 and CDR2 sequences are MNHNS and SASEGT. The CDR3 nucleotides are TGTGCCGCCCGGGCAGCCTCTGGGAACACCGGGGAGCTGTTTTTT. It yields the protein CAARAASGNTGELFF.

In its sample, this clonotype was seen many times. The V call is TRBV5-1, the J call TRBJ2-3, with a possible D match to TRBD2 (6 bases). CDR1 is SGHRS, CDR2 YFSETQ, per germline. The CDR3 contains 15 residues. V was shortened by 1 base and J by 2 bases, with 11 bases between the two germline ends. The CDR3 spells CASSLMGGSTDTQYF. CDR3 in DNA: TGCGCCAGCAGCTTGATGGGGGGATCCACAGATACGCAGTATTTT.

This clonotype appeared many times. This rearrangement joins TRBV27 to TRBJ2-3, with TRBD2 identical over 7 bases. Germline CDR1 MNHEY, CDR2 SMNVEV (reference sequence). The CDR3 sequence is 14 residues long. V trimming: 5 bases; J trimming: 4 bases; junction bases outside the gene matches: 6. In DNA form, the CDR3 reads TGTGCCAGCAGTACCAGACTAGCCCCAGATACGCAGTATTTT. This encodes CASSTRLAPDTQYF.

This clonotype showed up many times. The genes are TRBV5-1 and TRBJ1-1; D perhaps matches TRBD1 (5 bases). The CDR3 loop spans 14 amino acids. CDR1 SGHRS and CDR2 YFSETQ come from the germline V gene. V lost 0 bases and J lost 5, with 11 bases in between. The CDR3 DNA is TGCGCCAGCAGCTTGGAAGGGGCAAGGACTGAAGCTTTCTTT. Translation gives CASSLEGARTEAFF.

Only a few counts were recorded for this clonotype. This chain connects TRBV6-1 to TRBJ2-5, with 8 bases that match TRBD2. The CDR3 is 13 amino acids. Germline CDR1 reads MNHNS; CDR2 reads SASEGT. After removal of 6 bases from V and 12 bases from J, the junction contained 12 bases not matched to a gene. In DNA, the CDR3 is TGTGCCAGCAGCCGAGGGGGACTAGTCCGGGAGTACTTC. Translating gives CASSRGGLVREYF.

The CDR3 loop is CASSERPGYGYTF. For the CDR3, the DNA is TGTGCCAGCAGCGAGCGTCCGGGGTATGGCTACACCTTC. The V and J genes are TRBV7-8 and TRBJ1-2; D call uncertain. The V gene lost 5 bases and the J gene lost 5 bases, with 12 bases spanning the gap. Germline V gene data show CDR1 as SGHVS and CDR2 as FQNEAQ. The CDR3 spans 13 residues.

This clonotype was seen many times. The chain is built from TRBV7-8 and TRBJ2-6; maybe TRBD2 (5 bases). The CDR3 loop spans 16 amino acids. The ends were cut back, 5 bases at V and 1 base at J, with 12 bases in the middle. Germline values: CDR1 SGHVS, CDR2 FQNEAQ. CDR3 sequence (DNA): TGTGCCAGCAGCCTCGGAGGTCTATCTGGGGCCAACGTCCTGACTTTC. Its translation: CASSLGGLSGANVLTF.

This clonotype was detected ten times or more. V is TRBV2 and J is TRBJ1-5, with 8 positions matching TRBD1. Germline V gives CDR1 SNHLY, CDR2 FYNNEI. The CDR3 runs 16 residues. V dropped 4 bases and J dropped 2; count of bases not matched to a gene: 7. The CDR3 spells CASSGAGGAGNQPQHF. The CDR3 region has the DNA TGTGCCAGCAGTGGGGCAGGGGGCGCGGGCAATCAGCCCCAGCATTTT. Variable domain in full (rest from reference TRBV2 and TRBJ1-5): EPEVTQTPSHQVTQMGQEVILRCVPISNHLYFYWYRQILGQKVEFLVSFYNNEISEKSEIFDDQFSVERPDGSNFTLKIRSTKLEDSAMYFCASSGAGGAGNQPQHFGDGTRLSIL.

This clonotype has at least ten counts. This sequence joins TRBV29-1 and TRBJ2-3; D is possibly TRBD2 (5 bases). In germline, CDR1 is SQVTM, CDR2 ANQGSEA. Trimming cost V 4 bases and J 6 bases, with 8 bases left between them. The CDR3 contains 11 residues. The CDR3 nucleotides are TGCAGCGTTGCGGGGTCCGATACGCAGTATTTT. The encoded protein is CSVAGSDTQYF.

There are many counts of this clonotype. As DNA, the CDR3 is TGTGCCAGCAGTTCCGGGACAGGGGGTCGCTATGGCTACACCTTC. Translated, it gives CASSSGTGGRYGYTF. The chain uses TRBV28 and TRBJ1-2; 11 nucleotides align to TRBD1. The V gene's germline CDR1 is MDHEN and CDR2 SYDVKM. CDR3 length equals 15 residues. Trimming at V came to 4 bases and at J to 4 bases, leaving 5 bases not matched to a gene.

This clonotype showed up many times. The gene calls are TRBV11-2 and TRBJ1-1, with 12 bases fitting TRBD1. CDR3 size: 20 residues. In germline, CDR1 is SGHAT, CDR2 FQNNGV. Trimming cost V 4 bases and J 4 bases; bases outside gene matches: 19. Here the CDR3 DNA reads TGTGCCAGCAGCTCTAACACCCTACGGGACAGGGGGCCAGGGGCCACTGAAGCTTTCTTT. Its translation is CASSSNTLRDRGPGATEAFF.

At least ten counts were recorded for this clonotype. CDR3 sequence reads: CASSPPSGHTGELFF. As DNA, the CDR3 is TGTGCCAGCTCACCACCGTCTGGACACACCGGGGAGCTGTTTTTT. The rearrangement uses TRBV18 and TRBJ2-2; D call uncertain. Per germline, CDR1 KGHSH and CDR2 LQKENI. Trimming removed 0 bases from V and 3 bases from J, with 8 bases in between. CDR3 length: 15 residues.

The chain couples TRBV29-1 to TRBJ2-3; TRBD2 agrees at 13 bases. Germline-derived CDR1 and CDR2 are SQVTM and ANQGSEA. CDR3 length: 14 residues. J was trimmed by 4 bases and V by 6 bases; bases with no gene match: 4. This CDR3 reads CSVGTSGTPDTQYF. In DNA, the CDR3 is TGCAGCGTCGGGACTAGCGGGACCCCAGATACGCAGTATTTT.

At least ten counts were recorded for this clonotype. V gene TRBV15 combines with J gene TRBJ2-7, with D perhaps given as TRBD1 or TRBD2 (6 bases each). The CDR3 is made up of 15 amino acids. Germline CDR1 reads LNHNV; CDR2 reads YYDKDF (reference sequence). Trimming removed 1 base at V and 0 bases at J, with 10 bases between. CDR3 sequence (DNA): TGTGCCACCAGCAGAGCGGGGGCGGGCTCCTACGAGCAGTACTTC. It codes for CATSRAGAGSYEQYF.